Shown below are 12 T cell receptor beta chains from a single sample sequenced in a study of cytomegalovirus exposure and HLA in healthy donors. Vbeta (60) and Jbeta (13) primers were used in the PCR. The method was immunoSEQ multiplex PCR; TCRdb's version includes in-frame clones alone and lacks a portion of them. The profile shows roughly 180,000 clones, around four fifths of them singletons. Sample: PBMCs. Receptors were obtained from a man aged 30-40 years in good health and CMV-seronegative.

The chain joins TRBV15 to TRBJ2-7; D not resolved. The ends were cut back, 1 base at V and 0 bases at J, with 4 bases in the middle. The CDR3 is 13 amino acids. Germline V gene data show CDR1 as LNHNV and CDR2 as YYDKDF (reference sequence). The CDR3 nucleotides are TGTGCCACCAGCAGAGCAGGCTCCTACGAGCAGTACTTC. Amino acid sequence: CATSRAGSYEQYF.

This sequence joins TRBV5-6 and TRBJ1-1; a possible D gene is TRBD1 (6 bases). The CDR3 is 14 amino acids. The germline V gene has CDR1 SGHDT and CDR2 YYEEEE. V was pared by 0 bases and J by 4 bases, with 10 bases between. This CDR3 is CASSLGPRGTEAFF. The CDR3 bases are TGTGCCAGCAGCTTGGGTCCCAGGGGCACTGAAGCTTTCTTT. Drawing the rest from reference TRBV5-6 and TRBJ1-1, the complete variable domain is DAGVTQSPTHLIKTRGQQVTLRCSPKSGHDTVSWYQQALGQGPQFIFQYYEEEERQRGNFPDRFSGHQFPNYSSELNVNALLLGDSALYLCASSLGPRGTEAFFGQGTRLTVV.

The rearrangement joins TRBV10-1 to TRBJ2-7; TRBD2 agrees at 7 bases. J lost 2 bases, V lost 2 bases, and 6 bases had no gene match. The V gene's germline CDR1 is WNHNN and CDR2 SYGVQD (reference sequence). CDR3 length equals 15 residues. Here the CDR3 DNA reads TGCGCCAGCAGTGAGGGGACGGGAGGCCCCTACGAGCAGTACTTC. It yields the protein CASSEGTGGPYEQYF.

This clone was seen once. The chain carries TRBV5-4 and TRBJ2-1; 8 bases are shared with TRBD2. Germline CDR1 is SGHNT and CDR2 is YYREEE (reference sequence). With V trimmed by 0 bases and J by 6 bases, 8 bases remained unmatched. The CDR3 runs 16 residues. CDR3 nucleotides: TGTGCCAGCAGCTTGGTGGCGGGAGGAGGTTCCAATGAGCAGTTCTTC. Protein sequence: CASSLVAGGGSNEQFF. Based on the CDR3 plus reference TRBV5-4 and TRBJ2-1, the full variable domain is ETGVTQSPTHLIKTRGQQVTLRCSSQSGHNTVSWYQQALGQGPQFIFQYYREEENGRGNFPPRFSGLQFPNYSSELNVNALELDDSALYLCASSLVAGGGSNEQFFGPGTRLTVL.

The rearrangement links TRBV7-3 to TRBJ2-7; 7 bases agree with TRBD2. Germline V gene lookup returns CDR1 SGHTA and CDR2 FQGTGA. The CDR3 is 16 residues long. V lost 1 base, J lost 1 base, and 7 bases stayed unmatched. The CDR3 DNA sequence: TGTGCCAGCAGCTTAAGGGCGGGGGACGGGTCCTACGAGCAGTACTTC. Its protein is CASSLRAGDGSYEQYF. The complete variable domain, with remaining parts taken from reference TRBV7-3 and TRBJ2-7, reads GAGVSQTPSNKVTEKGKYVELRCDPISGHTALYWYRQSLGQGPEFLIYFQGTGAADDSGLPNDRFFAVRPEGSVSTLKIQRTERGDSAVYLCASSLRAGDGSYEQYFGPGTRLTVT.

The chain is built from TRBV18 and TRBJ1-1; D is uncertain. Between the trimmed V and J ends, which lost 2 bases and 11 bases, there was a span of 15 bases. Germline V gene sequence: CDR1 KGHSH, CDR2 LQKENI. The CDR3 totals 13 residues. The CDR3 bases are TGTGCCAGCTCACCAGGGGAGGAACTAAGGGCTTTCTTT. Its translation is CASSPGEELRAFF.

V usage is TRBV7-9 and J usage is TRBJ2-7; 10 nucleotides match TRBD1. Trimming took 5 bases from V and 2 from J; bases not matched to a gene: 6. The CDR3 is 15 residues long. Germline V lookup: CDR1 SEHNR, CDR2 FQNEAQ (reference sequence). CDR3 amino acids: CASSPRQGAPYEQYF. The DNA for the CDR3 is TGTGCCAGCAGCCCTCGACAGGGGGCGCCCTACGAGCAGTACTTC.

The chain has TRBV28 and TRBJ2-3; unclear D gene. Germline V gives CDR1 MDHEN, CDR2 SYDVKM. This CDR3 is 13 amino acids long. V gave up 7 bases and J gave up 4 bases, with 12 bases separating them. This CDR3 reads CASIASQADTQYF. DNA for the CDR3: TGTGCCAGCATTGCGAGTCAGGCAGATACGCAGTATTTT.

The genes are TRBV6-5 and TRBJ2-2; 7 nucleotides align to TRBD1. Germline CDR1 and CDR2: MNHEY and SVGAGI. V trimming: 6 bases; J trimming: 5 bases; junction bases outside the gene matches: 6. The CDR3 runs to 14 residues. CDR3 in DNA: TGTGCCAGCAGCCAAACAGGGGATACCGGGGAGCTGTTTTTT. It specifies CASSQTGDTGELFF.

The V call is TRBV5-1, the J call TRBJ1-4; TRBD1 might be the D (5 bases). In germline, CDR1 is SGHRS, CDR2 YFSETQ. This CDR3 has 14 amino acids. Trimming left V 4 bases short and J 0 bases short, with 7 bases between. The CDR3 nucleotides are TGCGCCAGCAGCCTGGACACAACTAATGAAAAACTGTTTTTT. Protein sequence: CASSLDTTNEKLFF.

This clone was detected a few times. The chain couples TRBV30 to TRBJ2-5; 8 nucleotides align to TRBD1. With V trimmed by 7 bases and J by 1 base, 5 bases remained unmatched. The length of the CDR3 is 13 residues. Germline assignment: CDR1 GTSNPN and CDR2 SVGIG (reference sequence). The CDR3 DNA reads TGTGCCTTTGACAGGGGTTCCCAAGAGACCCAGTACTTC. It codes for CAFDRGSQETQYF.

This clone has just a few counts. The CDR3 is CASSHTGLAGTYEQYF. DNA for the CDR3: TGTGCCAGCAGTCATACGGGACTAGCGGGGACCTACGAGCAGTACTTC. The V and J genes are TRBV28 and TRBJ2-7; 13 bases fit TRBD2. This CDR3 contains 16 residues. The ends lost 5 bases at V and 2 bases at J; junction bases unmatched: 6. In germline, CDR1 is MDHEN, CDR2 SYDVKM.